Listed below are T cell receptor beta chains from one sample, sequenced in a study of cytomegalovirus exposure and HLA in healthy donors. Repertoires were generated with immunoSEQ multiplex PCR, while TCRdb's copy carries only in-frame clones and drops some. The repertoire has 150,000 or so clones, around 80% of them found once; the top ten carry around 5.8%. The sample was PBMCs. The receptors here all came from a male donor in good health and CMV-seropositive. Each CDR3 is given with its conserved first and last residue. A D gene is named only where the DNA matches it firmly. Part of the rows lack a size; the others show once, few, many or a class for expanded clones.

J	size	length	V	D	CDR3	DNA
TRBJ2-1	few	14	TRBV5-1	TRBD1	CASSLGQGVGEQFF	TGCGCCAGCAGCTTGGGACAGGGGGTGGGCGAGCAGTTCTTC
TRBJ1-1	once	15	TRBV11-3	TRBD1	CASSLLQGAPTEAFF	TGTGCCAGCAGCCTCTTACAGGGGGCGCCCACTGAAGCTTTCTTT
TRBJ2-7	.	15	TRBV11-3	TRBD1	CASSPPGQGSYEQYF	TGTGCCAGCAGCCCGCCGGGACAGGGGTCCTACGAGCAGTACTTC
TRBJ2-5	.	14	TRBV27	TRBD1	CASSQDRGGETQYF	TGTGCCAGCAGTCAGGACAGGGGGGGAGAGACCCAGTACTTC
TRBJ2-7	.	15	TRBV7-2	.	CASSLGGSLRGEQYF	TGTGCCAGCAGCTTAGGCGGAAGCCTCCGAGGTGAGCAGTACTTC
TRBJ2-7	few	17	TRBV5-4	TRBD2	CASSPTGTSGRAYEQYF	TGTGCCAGCAGCCCGACCGGGACTAGCGGGAGGGCCTACGAGCAGTACTTC
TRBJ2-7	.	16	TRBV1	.	CTSSRGWAALMHEQYF	TGCACCAGCAGCCGAGGGTGGGCAGCCCTTATGCACGAGCAGTACTTC
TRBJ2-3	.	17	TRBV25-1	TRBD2	CASSGTSGRAGPDTQYF	TGTGCCAGCAGTGGTACTAGCGGGAGGGCGGGTCCAGATACGCAGTATTTT
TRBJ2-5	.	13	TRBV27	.	CASSRDWLETQYF	TGTGCCAGCAGTCGCGACTGGTTAGAGACCCAGTACTTC
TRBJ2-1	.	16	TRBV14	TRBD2	CASSLLAGVNSNEQFF	TGTGCCAGCAGCCTACTAGCGGGAGTAAATAGTAATGAGCAGTTCTTC
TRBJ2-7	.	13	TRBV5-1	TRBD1	CASSLDRPYEQYF	TGCGCCAGCAGCCTGGACAGGCCATACGAGCAGTACTTC
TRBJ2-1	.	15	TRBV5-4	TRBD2	CASSLAWTSGSEQFF	TGTGCCAGCAGCTTGGCCTGGACTAGCGGTTCTGAGCAGTTCTTC
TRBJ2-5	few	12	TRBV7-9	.	CASSQDRVAPDF	TGTGCCAGCAGCCAAGATCGGGTCGCCCCGGACTTC
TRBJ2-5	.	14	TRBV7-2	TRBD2	CASSVAGGEKTQYF	TGTGCCAGCAGCGTAGCGGGAGGGGAGAAGACCCAGTACTTC
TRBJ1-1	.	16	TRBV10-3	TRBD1	CAISPDRVANRAEAFF	TGTGCCATCAGCCCCGACAGGGTCGCCAACCGCGCTGAAGCTTTCTTT
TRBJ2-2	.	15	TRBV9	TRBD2	CASSEIAGVSGELFF	TGTGCCAGCAGCGAAATAGCGGGAGTGTCCGGGGAGCTGTTTTTT
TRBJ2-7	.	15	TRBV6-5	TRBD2	CASSSPGTRGDEQYF	TGTGCCAGCAGTTCCCCCGGGACTAGGGGAGACGAGCAGTACTTC